This T cell receptor beta chain stems from a study of shared clonotypes between healthy human individuals (dated by TCRdb to the early 2020s). With regard to the full study: A couple of women and a few men aged 18 to 49 years were included in the cohort. For each donor, CD4 naive and CD4 memory were each given three plates, CD8 naive was given two plates, and CD8 memory was given one plate. Per donor, leukapheresis produced somewhere between about 0.94 and 9.5 billion PBMCs. To estimate repertoire size and how much clonotype sharing occurs between individuals, the study deeply sequenced the blood TCR repertoires of several healthy adults. To increase sequencing depth and limit assay-specific biases, different laboratories used diverse techniques to prepare libraries and sequence TCR repertoires. Study-wide findings and limitations: Larger estimated clonotype richness was generally found for naive subsets than for memory subsets. Compared with non-shared clonotypes, clonotypes shared by all four sorted-subset donors had higher generation probabilities. Sampling was limited to blood, and TCR repertoires in tissue likely differ from TCR repertoires in blood. Across a handful of donors, around 5.4% of naive CD4, more than 3% of naive CD8, under 2.5% of memory CD4, and 0.4% to 0.45% of memory CD8 clonotypes were shared. Pairwise subsampling indicated that sequencing depth was expected to affect the degree of clonotype sharing among donors. Incomplete sequencing was indicated by rarefaction of sorted-subset datasets, despite the large sequencing depth. Because the study included a small number of donors, the genetic and exposure-history diversity represented was limited.

At the junction V is shortened by 2 bases and J by 0 bases, with 8 bases in between. CDR1 and CDR2, looked up from the germline V gene (reference sequence), are SEHNR and FQNEAQ. Its CDR3 holds 15 amino acids, cysteine through phenylalanine. The read is trimmed to its CDR3 DNA, 45 bases read in frame from base 1. The donors were healthy, HIV-negative adults who had no recently reported acute infections or vaccinations. Only Caucasian adults living in Nashville, Tennessee, USA were represented among the donors. CD4+ T cells were enriched by magnetic negative selection; naive cells were then positively selected on CD45RA, and the negative fraction formed the memory subset. Blood was obtained by leukapheresis, after which PBMCs were separated by Ficoll-Histopaque density gradient centrifugation and cryopreserved in liquid nitrogen vapor phase. Analytical flow cytometry was used to check the purity and quantity of each magnetically sorted T cell population. Genomic DNA was isolated from every sorted fraction and measured by UV absorbance on a Nanodrop 2000c.

TCR CDR3 regions were amplified from genomic DNA by multiplex PCR using the deep immunoSEQ assay. Genomic DNA extracted from each cell subset was distributed evenly over all wells of several immunoSEQ 96-well plates, and each plate served as one replicate. For sorted subsets, each replicate PCR was loaded with roughly 200 ng genomic DNA, equivalent to approximately 27,000 T cell genomes. Purified libraries were measured with a Qubit 3.0 fluorometer, size-checked on a Bioanalyzer 2100, and measured again with the KAPA Library Quantification kit. Every immunoSEQ 96-well plate was sequenced on a separate single-read 150-cycle Illumina NextSeq 550 flow cell. The paper's processing steps were these. Because the immunoSEQ output held only junctional sequences and lacked quality scores, the filtering could not match the filtering applied to full-length reads. To assign V/J genes and CDR3, sequences were annotated against IMGT germline references using PyIR, a Python wrapper for IgBLAST v1.9. Reads were filtered out if the reads had weak V/J assignments (E-value above 1e-6), no CDR3, stop codons, out-of-frame junctions, or ambiguous translated residues. V3J clonotypes were defined by identical inferred V gene, J gene, and CDR3 amino acid sequence. Percentage overlap between repertoires was computed as shared unique clonotypes divided by the size of the smaller repertoire. Repertoire richness was assessed with RTK rarefaction, the Chao1 estimator, and Recon v2.1 estimates of unobserved clonotypes. OLGA was used to compute generation probabilities for all TCRbeta clonotypes that the gDNA method yielded from a few donors. TCRdb limited this immuneACCESS table to in-frame rearrangements with V and J called. A share of clones is missing; checked studies link under half to unresolved V genes, and the rest is unexplained. The V and J calls and clone size were taken over from that table, and D and trimming were inferred from the DNA. The sample records 550,000 to 850,000 clones, less than 85% of which are singletons. The ten largest clones capture less than 2% of the sample.

A word on this clone: The clone's antigen remains unknown. With a much larger clone just one base away, this may be a read error.

Source material: memory CD4+ T cells sorted from blood. What this sample's cell subset or site label stands for: CD45RA-negative fraction. The TCR originated in a young woman in good health. The V and J segments used are TRBV7-9 and TRBJ2-1; the D gene is not confidently resolved. The DNA sequence is TGTGCCAGCAGCTTACAGGTGGGCTCCTACAATGAGCAGTTCTTC. Its translation is CASSLQVGSYNEQFF. The full variable domain, completed from the reference TRBV7-9 and TRBJ2-1 proteins outside the CDR3, reads DTGVSQNPRHKITKRGQNVTFRCDPISEHNRLYWYRQTLGQGPEFLTYFQNEAQLEKSRLLSDRFSAERPKGSFSTLEIQRTEQGDSAMYLCASSLQVGSYNEQFFGPGTRLTVL.